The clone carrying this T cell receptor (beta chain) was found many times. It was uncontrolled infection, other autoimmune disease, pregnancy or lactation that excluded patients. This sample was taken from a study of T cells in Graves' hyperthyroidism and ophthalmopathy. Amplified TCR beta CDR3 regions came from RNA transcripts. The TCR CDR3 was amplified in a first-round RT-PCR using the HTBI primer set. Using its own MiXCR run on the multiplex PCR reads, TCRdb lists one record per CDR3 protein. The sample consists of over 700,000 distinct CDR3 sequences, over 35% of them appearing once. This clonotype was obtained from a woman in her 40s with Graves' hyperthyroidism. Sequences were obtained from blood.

CDR3 region: CASREATGQSKHF. For the CDR3, the DNA is TGTGCCAGCAGGGAAGCTACGGGGCAATCAAAGCATTTT. The chain links TRBV6-5 to TRBJ1-5; the D gene is possibly TRBD1 (5 bases). This CDR3 comprises 13 residues. Per germline, CDR1 MNHEY and CDR2 SVGAGI. V lost 6 bases and J 14 bases, leaving 20 bases between the germline ends.